These T cell receptor beta chains were read from a single sample in a study of regulatory and conventional T cells in RAG deficiency. Generated by immunoSEQ multiplex PCR, the TCRdb table keeps only in-frame clones and is missing some. This table has fewer than 40,000 clones, 75% to 80% appearing once. A further study also used this sample, focusing on regulatory T cells.

Sequencing was performed on CD4+ effector T cells sorted from blood. All receptors derive from a human donor in good health. Both conserved end residues are part of each CDR3. Rows may omit the clone size; those that give it use once, few, many or a size class.

few,TRBV2,10,TRBJ2-7,CASASYEQYF
-,TRBV9,16,TRBJ2-5,CASSPMGIKNQETQYF
-,TRBV18,16,TRBJ1-2,CASSPLAGEFNYGYTF
-,TRBV5-1,14,TRBJ2-7,CASSSRGPYYEQYF
-,TRBV9,15,TRBJ2-6,CASSLYRAGANVLTF
-,TRBV28,14,TRBJ2-7,CASSSLTGLYEQYF
-,TRBV28,12,TRBJ2-2,CASSSNTGELFF
-,TRBV2,14,TRBJ1-5,CASSRTGGRQPQHF
few,TRBV7-3,15,TRBJ1-2,CASSSHRDRGLGYTF
-,TRBV12-5,15,TRBJ2-6,CASGLGQSGANVLTF
-,TRBV7-9,14,TRBJ1-4,CASSFAGLGEKLFF
-,TRBV30,14,TRBJ1-2,CAWTRDRLYYGYTF
once,TRBV7-2,14,TRBJ2-2,CASSFLAYTGELFF
-,TRBV9,16,TRBJ1-1,CASSVEGRTPNTEAFF
-,TRBV14,14,TRBJ1-5,CASSSGGSGQPQHF
-,TRBV12-5,13,TRBJ1-1,CASGLGRSTEAFF
-,TRBV6-7,16,TRBJ2-3,CASSYQLAGDTDTQYF
-,TRBV11-2,15,TRBJ2-3,CASSLAGGQADTQYF
-,TRBV2,14,TRBJ2-7,CATAPGQGRDEQYF
-,TRBV9,16,TRBJ1-2,CASSVGLGTGGVGYTF
-,TRBV4-1,15,TRBJ2-1,CASSPRGMSNNEQFF
-,TRBV7-8,17,TRBJ1-1,CASSPYRGQVSVSEAFF
-,TRBV11-2,14,TRBJ2-7,CASSLERVNYEQYF
-,TRBV6-5,12,TRBJ2-7,CASSSSHSEQYF
-,TRBV19,17,TRBJ1-6,CASSIALRGSSHSPLHF
few,TRBV19,12,TRBJ1-4,CATTRDFEKLFF
once,TRBV11-3,14,TRBJ2-5,CASSSDGPQETQYF
-,TRBV5-5,17,TRBJ1-4,CASSYPGTGGLNEKLFF
once,TRBV5-1,13,TRBJ2-3,CASSPAGSDTQYF
few,TRBV11-2,15,TRBJ2-7,CASSANRDRTYEQYF
-,TRBV25-1,15,TRBJ1-2,CASSESTWGTYGYTF
-,TRBV5-8,17,TRBJ2-7,CASSQAPTARPSYEQYF
-,TRBV5-4,19,TRBJ1-5,CASSLEGQGWPFGNQPQHF
-,TRBV6-1,13,TRBJ1-5,CASSDHSNQPQHF
-,TRBV7-8,14,TRBJ2-1,CASSSGLVYNEQFF
once,TRBV4-2,17,TRBJ1-2,CASSQEVDRETNYGYTF
-,TRBV27,16,TRBJ1-4,CASSLSPGQQNEKLFF
-,TRBV18,15,TRBJ1-1,CASRAGAGLVGEAFF
few,TRBV2,13,TRBJ1-2,CASTAGEGVGYTF
-,TRBV18,16,TRBJ2-7,CASSPTGTGVSYEQYF
few,TRBV28,16,TRBJ1-1,CASSLIQGAGDTEAFF
-,TRBV28,14,TRBJ1-3,CASSTTGAGNTIYF
-,TRBV7-8,15,TRBJ1-1,CASSYAGSPNTEAFF
-,TRBV18,15,TRBJ1-1,CASSLRLEMNTEAFF
-,TRBV6-1,19,TRBJ1-2,CASSGPALGQGASGYGYTF
-,TRBV18,17,TRBJ1-3,CASSPLPTSGQGNTIYF
-,TRBV2,16,TRBJ2-1,CASSERQGGTYNEQFF
-,TRBV27,13,TRBJ2-5,CASRRTGKETQYF
-,TRBV6-5,15,TRBJ1-3,CASSSRGDSGNTIYF
-,TRBV19,14,TRBJ1-1,CASRPDRMNTEAFF
-,TRBV5-1,13,TRBJ1-1,CASSGDRNTEAFF
-,TRBV2,13,TRBJ1-5,CASRKGDDQPQHF
-,TRBV6-5,15,TRBJ1-2,CASSPDGTGVYGYTF
-,TRBV18,16,TRBJ1-5,CASSPGQGMSNQPQHF
-,TRBV20-1,11,TRBJ1-1,CSVGGNTEAFF
-,TRBV19,15,TRBJ2-5,CASSWGLEVRETQYF
once,TRBV6-6,16,TRBJ2-7,CASTRTGTAPSVEQYF
few,TRBV6-5,14,TRBJ1-4,CASRMTGPLSRLFF
-,TRBV6-6,13,TRBJ1-6,CAGGEERHSPLHF